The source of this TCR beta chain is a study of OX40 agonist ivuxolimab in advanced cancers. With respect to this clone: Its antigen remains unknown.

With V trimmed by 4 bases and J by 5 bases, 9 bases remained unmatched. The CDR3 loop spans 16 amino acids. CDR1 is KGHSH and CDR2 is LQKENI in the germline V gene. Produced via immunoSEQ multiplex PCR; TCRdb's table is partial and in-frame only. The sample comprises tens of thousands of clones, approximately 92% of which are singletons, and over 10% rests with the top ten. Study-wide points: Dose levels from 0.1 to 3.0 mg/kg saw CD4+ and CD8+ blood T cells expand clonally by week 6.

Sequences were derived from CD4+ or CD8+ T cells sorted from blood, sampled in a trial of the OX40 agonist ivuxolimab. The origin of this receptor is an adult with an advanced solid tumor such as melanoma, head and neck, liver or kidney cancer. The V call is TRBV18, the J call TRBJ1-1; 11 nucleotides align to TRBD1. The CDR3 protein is CASSHRGQGGGTEAFF. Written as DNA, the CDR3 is TGTGCCAGCTCACATAGGGGACAGGGGGGCGGTACTGAAGCTTTCTTT. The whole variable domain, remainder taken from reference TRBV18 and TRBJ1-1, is NAGVMQNPRHLVRRRGQEARLRCSPMKGHSHVYWYRQLPEEGLKFMVYLQKENIIDESGMPKERFSAEFPKEGPSILRIQQVVRGDSAAYFCASSHRGQGGGTEAFFGQGTRLTVV.